The 24 T cell receptor beta chains below come from one sample, sequenced in a study of CD8 T cells in ankylosing spondylitis. Each CDR3 protein gets one entry after TCRdb re-called the 5' RACE reads with MiXCR. The sample lists under 300,000 distinct CDR3 sequences, over 15% occurring once. Specimen: blood, either unsorted or a sorted T cell fraction (not recorded which). The receptors come from a male donor with ankylosing spondylitis or in good health (not recorded which).

This clonotype was observed once. The rearrangement uses TRBV20-1 and TRBJ2-2; D unclear. V was cut by 3 bases and J by 5 bases, with 4 bases left in between. The CDR3 contains 11 residues. Germline CDR1 is DFQATT and CDR2 is SNEGSKA (reference sequence). CDR3 residues: CSASYTGELFF. CDR3 coding DNA: TGCAGTGCTAGTTATACCGGGGAGCTGTTTTTT.

The J gene is TRBJ2-7, the V gene TRBV29-1; 15 positions match TRBD2. Trimming took 6 bases from V and 5 from J; bases not matched to a gene: 2. This CDR3 contains 13 residues. The V gene's germline CDR1 is SQVTM and CDR2 ANQGSEA. CDR3 nucleotides: TGCAGCGTCGGGACTAGCGGGAGGAACGAGCAGTACTTC. It codes for CSVGTSGRNEQYF.

This clonotype came up many times. The chain is built from TRBV4-2 and TRBJ2-7; TRBD2 aligns across 7 bases. Losses at the gene ends were 0 bases for V and 6 bases for J; bases not matched to a gene: 11. Looked up from germline, CDR1 is LGHNA and CDR2 is YNFKEQ. This CDR3 has 16 amino acids. The CDR3 reads CASSQDETSPSREQYF. Written as DNA, the CDR3 is TGTGCCAGCAGCCAAGATGAGACTAGCCCCTCCCGCGAGCAGTACTTC.

V usage is TRBV4-3 and J usage is TRBJ2-7; 7 positions agree with TRBD2. The junction had 9 bases not matched to a gene; V was cut back by 0 bases and J by 4 bases. The CDR3 is 16 residues long. From germline, CDR1 is LGHNA and CDR2 YSLEER. The CDR3 DNA is TGCGCCAGCAGCCAAGATTTGGGCGGGAGTAGTTACGAGCAGTACTTC. As protein: CASSQDLGGSSYEQYF.

The chain carries TRBV20-1 and TRBJ2-3, with D tentatively TRBD2 (6 bases). Germline CDR1 is DFQATT and CDR2 is SNEGSKA (reference sequence). V lost 0 bases and J 6 bases, leaving 13 bases between the germline ends. The CDR3 is 14 residues long. The CDR3 loop reads CSARDSPLADTQYF. In DNA, the CDR3 is TGCAGTGCTAGAGATTCGCCTCTAGCGGATACGCAGTATTTT.

The rearrangement uses TRBV12-5 and TRBJ2-7; D perhaps matches TRBD2 (5 bases). With 6 bases removed from V and 6 bases from J, the gap between germline ends came to 15 bases. Germline CDR1 reads LGHNT; CDR2 reads FRNRAP. The CDR3 length is 13 residues. CDR3 bases: TGTGCTAGTGGGCCTCCGGACTTCCTCGAGCAGTACTTC. Its translation: CASGPPDFLEQYF.

This clonotype was observed many times. The V call is TRBV12-3 or TRBV12-4, the J call TRBJ2-1; TRBD2 matches 7 bases. V lost 0 bases, J lost 9 bases, and 5 bases stayed unmatched. This CDR3 has 14 residues. The CDR3 nucleotides are TGTGCCAGCAGTTTAGCTGGGACTACTATTGAGCAGTTCTTC. It is translated as CASSLAGTTIEQFF.

CDR3 region: CASSLSLTGSGELFF. In DNA form, the CDR3 reads TGTGCCAGCAGTTTATCCTTAACGGGGTCCGGGGAGCTGTTTTTT. The rearrangement joins TRBV12-3 or TRBV12-4 to TRBJ2-2; D perhaps matches TRBD2 (5 bases). Trimming removed 2 bases from V and 6 bases from J, with 13 bases in between. The CDR3 covers 15 residues.

There are many counts of this clonotype. The V gene is TRBV12-3 or TRBV12-4, the J gene TRBJ2-2; D may be TRBD1 or TRBD2 (6 bases each). Trimming removed 6 bases at V and 7 bases at J, with 18 bases between. CDR3 length: 15 amino acids. The chain's CDR3 is CASSLAPGAGGELFF. Written as DNA, the CDR3 is TGTGCCAGCAGCCTTGCCCCGGGGGCAGGCGGGGAGCTGTTTTTT.

This clonotype was detected only a few times. The rearrangement joins TRBV4-2 to TRBJ2-1, with D possibly matching TRBD2 (6 bases). V was cut by 6 bases and J by 4 bases, with 16 bases left in between. CDR3 length equals 15 residues. The germline V gene has CDR1 LGHNA and CDR2 YNFKEQ. DNA of the CDR3: TGTGCCAGCAGTCCTAGTAGCGGACTTTACAATGAGCAGTTCTTC. Translating gives CASSPSSGLYNEQFF.

The rearrangement joins TRBV29-1 to TRBJ1-2; D gene ambiguous. Looked up from germline, CDR1 is SQVTM and CDR2 is ANQGSEA. The V and J ends lost 2 bases and 7 bases respectively, with 8 bases between them. This CDR3 is 11 amino acids long. The CDR3 protein is CSVEWISGYTF. The CDR3 bases are TGCAGCGTTGAATGGATAAGTGGCTACACCTTC.

This clonotype was counted a few times. This chain joins TRBV29-1 and TRBJ2-7; 11 nucleotides agree with TRBD2. J gave up 0 bases and V 4 bases, and 11 bases lay outside the gene matches. The germline V gene encodes CDR1 SQVTM and CDR2 ANQGSEA. The CDR3 contains 17 residues. CDR3 loop: CSVGSGQGLAGSYEQYF. CDR3 sequence (DNA): TGCAGCGTTGGATCGGGACAAGGACTAGCGGGCTCCTACGAGCAGTACTTC.

The J gene is TRBJ2-1, the V gene TRBV29-1; possibly TRBD2 for D (6 bases). In germline, CDR1 is SQVTM, CDR2 ANQGSEA. This CDR3 has 13 amino acids. V lost 4 bases, J lost 7 bases, and 14 bases lay in between. Here the CDR3 DNA reads TGCAGCGTTGGCCTATCAGGAGGGAATGAGCAGTTCTTC. Protein product: CSVGLSGGNEQFF.

This clonotype has just a few counts. The genes are TRBV2 and TRBJ2-7, with 10 positions matching TRBD2. The germline V gene encodes CDR1 SNHLY and CDR2 FYNNEI. CDR3 length equals 17 residues. J was trimmed by 5 bases and V by 4 bases; bases with no gene match: 14. CDR3 sequence reads: CASSAPSGSPGSDEQYF. The CDR3 DNA follows: TGTGCCAGCAGTGCTCCTAGCGGGAGCCCTGGGTCCGACGAGCAGTACTTC.

The genes are TRBV21-1 and TRBJ2-1. TRBV21-1 is noted as a pseudogene. The CDR3 totals 18 residues. This CDR3 reads CASSKKASSGSSYNEQFF. The DNA of the CDR3 is TGTGCCAGCAGCAAAAAGGCGTCGAGCGGGAGCTCCTACAATGAGCAGTTCTTC.

This clonotype has just a few counts. The chain is built from TRBV5-6 and TRBJ2-7; 7 bases fit TRBD1. Germline V gene lookup returns CDR1 SGHDT and CDR2 YYEEEE. V was clipped by 6 bases and J by 6 bases; unmatched bases: 12. The CDR3 has 14 residues. DNA for the CDR3: TGTGCCAGCACCTCGGACAGGTCCTACTCCGAGCAGTACTTC. Translation gives CASTSDRSYSEQYF.

This clonotype was recorded a few times. This chain's CDR3 is CASSSPGLAGEETQYF. In DNA, the CDR3 is TGTGCCAGCAGCTCACCGGGACTAGCGGGAGAAGAGACCCAGTACTTC. The V gene is TRBV5-6, the J gene TRBJ2-5; the match to TRBD2 covers 14 bases. V shed 3 bases, J shed 3 bases, and the junction held 4 bases outside the gene matches. The V gene's germline CDR1 is SGHDT and CDR2 YYEEEE. The CDR3 length is 16 residues.

This clonotype was seen a single time. Sequence at one end of the junction differs from germline and may be a read error. This rearrangement joins TRBV12-3 or TRBV12-4 to TRBJ1-2, with 9 bases fitting TRBD1. The CDR3 totals 17 residues. In nucleotides, the CDR3 is TGTGCCAGCAGCCCGGGCGGGGGACAGGGCGAGGCCTATGGCCACACCTTC. This sequence encodes CASSPGGGQGEAYGHTF.

The CDR3: CASSIPTGTGSYEQYF. The CDR3 DNA follows: TGCGCCAGCAGCATACCAACCGGGACAGGCTCCTACGAGCAGTACTTC. The V call is TRBV5-1, the J call TRBJ2-7, with 8 bases aligning to TRBD1. V shed 4 bases, J shed 0 bases, and the junction held 9 bases outside the gene matches. CDR1 is SGHRS and CDR2 is YFSETQ in the germline V gene. CDR3 length: 16 residues.

This clonotype was observed a handful of times. The DNA is left out, because the CDR3 cannot be placed on it with certainty; the CDR3 is given as TCRdb lists it. The V and J genes are TRBV7-9 and TRBJ2-2; whether TRBD1, the table's D call, matches the DNA was not checked. Germline V lookup: CDR1 SEHNR, CDR2 FQNEAQ (reference sequence). Counting both end residues, the CDR3 totals 15 amino acids. The chain's CDR3 is CASRPTGLGGELFFF.

The J gene is TRBJ2-2, the V gene TRBV10-3; tentatively, D is TRBD2 (5 bases). The CDR3 sequence is 16 residues long. Trimming removed 0 bases from V and 6 bases from J, with 14 bases in between. CDR1 is ENHRY and CDR2 is SYGVKD in the germline V gene. Here the CDR3 reads CAISESPGFDAGELFF. DNA of the CDR3: TGTGCCATCAGTGAGTCACCGGGGTTCGACGCCGGGGAGCTGTTTTTT.

This clonotype showed up just a few times. This chain connects TRBV7-8 to TRBJ2-7, with a weak D call TRBD1 (6 bases). Germline V gene data show CDR1 as SGHVS and CDR2 as FQNEAQ. This CDR3 region has 13 residues. Deletions cut 0 bases from V and 6 bases from J, with 9 bases between. The CDR3: CASSLAAGVEQYF. In nucleotides, the CDR3 is TGTGCCAGCAGCTTAGCGGCAGGGGTCGAGCAGTACTTC.

This clonotype has only a few counts. Here the CDR3 DNA reads TGTGGTCCGCGGGTATGCGAGCAGTACTTC. This sequence encodes CGPRVCEQYF. The chain links TRBV12-5 to TRBJ2-7; D is possibly TRBD2 (5 bases). The CDR3 runs 10 residues. The germline V gene encodes CDR1 LGHNT and CDR2 FRNRAP.

DNA for the CDR3: TGTGCCAGCAGTTTTGGGTGGAGCTCCTACAATGAGCAGTTCTTC. This sequence encodes CASSFGWSSYNEQFF. The gene calls are TRBV12-3 or TRBV12-4 and TRBJ2-1; D is unresolved. With 3 bases removed from V and 0 bases from J, the gap between germline ends came to 9 bases. CDR3 length: 15 residues.